This T cell receptor beta chain appears in the sequencing data of a study of beta chain features in type 1 diabetes. Overall study context: All samples together contributed 90 million to 130 million sorted cells for examination. Study-wide results and caveats: All four CD4+ subsets from Type 1 diabetes patients carried moderately but significantly shorter TCRB CDR3s.

Since all of the isolated RNA was reverse transcribed, expressed TCRB transcripts were what got sequenced. The assay was immunoSEQ multiplex PCR, and TCRdb's table has in-frame clones only and misses some. The data contain 130,000 to 150,000 clones, 10% to 15% of them singletons. In regard to this clone: Its matching antigen is unknown.

CDR1 is KGHSH and CDR2 is LQKENI in the germline V gene. This CDR3 is 15 amino acids long. V was clipped by 6 bases and J by 3 bases; unmatched bases: 7. The chain carries TRBV18 and TRBJ2-2; 7 bases line up with TRBD1. The sequenced sample was central memory CD4+ T cells from blood. This clonotype originated in a man younger than 35 with type 1 diabetes. The CDR3 coding sequence is TGTGCCAGCTCCCCCGACAGGGCGGACACCGGGGAGCTGTTTTTT. It codes for CASSPDRADTGELFF.